This TCR beta chain was sequenced during a study of CXCR3-negative and CXCR3-positive naive CD8 T cells. Study context: For each library, about 1.5 +/- 0.3 million TRB reads were obtained, 110 million to 150 million in total. Whole-study results and caveats: Memory cells showed distinct TRBV-TRBJ patterns, while the two naive subsets matched.

5' RACE that incorporated UMI labels was used to prepare the TRB cDNA libraries. With the 5' RACE reads reprocessed, TCRdb shows one record per CDR3 protein and no DNA. The sample totals approximately 49,000 distinct CDR3 sequences. Points on this clonotype: The antigen remains unidentified.

The specimen was memory CD8+ T cells from blood. The clonotype was recovered from a human donor in good health. Some clones in this sample may be carry-over from other donors' samples.

CDR3 amino acids: CASNGQGTGYTF. This sequence joins TRBV7-9 and TRBJ1-2; as DNA is missing, the TRBD1 call by TCRdb cannot be tested. The CDR3 runs 12 residues. The germline CDR1 and CDR2 sequences are SEHNR and FQNEAQ (reference sequence).